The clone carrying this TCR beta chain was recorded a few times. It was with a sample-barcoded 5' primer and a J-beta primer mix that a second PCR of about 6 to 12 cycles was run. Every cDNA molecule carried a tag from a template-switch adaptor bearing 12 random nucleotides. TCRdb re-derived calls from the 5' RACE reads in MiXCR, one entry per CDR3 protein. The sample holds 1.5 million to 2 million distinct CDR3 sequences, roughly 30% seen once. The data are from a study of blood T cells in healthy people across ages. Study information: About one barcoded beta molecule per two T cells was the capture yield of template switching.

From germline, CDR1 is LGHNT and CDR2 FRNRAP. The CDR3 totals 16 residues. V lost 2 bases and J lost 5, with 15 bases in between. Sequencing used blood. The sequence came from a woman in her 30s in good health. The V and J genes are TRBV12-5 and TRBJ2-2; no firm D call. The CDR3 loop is CASGLFPSTETGELFF. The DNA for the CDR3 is TGTGCTAGTGGTTTGTTCCCCTCGACTGAGACCGGGGAGCTGTTTTTT.